This T cell receptor beta chain was identified in a study of CD8+ T cells in alopecia areata. Study overall: Donor skin was harvested from 6-12-month-old C3H/HeJ mice with spontaneous alopecia and grafted onto approximately 7-11-week-old female C3H/HeJ recipients.

Cells from pooled cutaneous lymph nodes were sorted by CD4, CD8alpha, NKG2D, NKG2ACE and other markers. This clone has a handful of counts. The antigen remains unidentified. Mouse gene names apply. From the germline J gene comes the end of the CDR3, since the read stops 4 residues before it. Broader study findings: The study found higher clonality in lesional than normal scalp, especially in alopecia totalis/universalis.

The CDR3 has 14 residues. CDR1 is NNHDY and CDR2 is SYVADS in the germline V gene. Trimming shortened V by 3 bases and J by 0 bases, and 7 bases separated the two germline ends. RNA extraction and reverse transcription yielded cDNA as sequencing template. Some clones are missing from TCRdb's copy, which holds only in-frame ones; the method was immunoSEQ multiplex PCR. The sample is made up of 290,000 or so clones, none counted only once. The chain carries TRBV13-3 and TRBJ2-1; no clear D gene. The receptor was derived from a C3H/HeJ mouse with alopecia areata. The mouse line has the MHC haplotype H2-k. The sample comprised CD4+ T cells sorted from a lymph node. The CDR3: CASSGKHNYAEQFF. CDR3 DNA, as far as it was read: TGTGCCAGCAGTGGTAAACATAACTATGCT.